One and the same sample provided the 18 T cell receptor beta chains below, sequenced in a study of blood T cell repertoires in COVID-19. Measured with immunoSEQ multiplex PCR; TCRdb has only the in-frame clones, and not every one. The sample has approximately 120,000 clones, around 81% seen once; the top ten hold 3.8%. The sequencing sample was made of peripheral blood. These receptors originate from a woman between 50 and 59 years old with acute or convalescent COVID-19.

The sample holds one count of this clone. V and J are TRBV7-3 and TRBJ1-1; no clear D. The CDR3 has 13 residues. The germline V gene has CDR1 SGHTA and CDR2 FQGTGA. V shed 2 bases and J shed 1 base, with 5 bases lying between them. CDR3 bases: TGTGCCAGCAGCTTATATAAGAACACTGAAGCTTTCTTT. This codes for CASSLYKNTEAFF.

This chain connects TRBV5-1 to TRBJ1-1; maybe TRBD1 (6 bases). V was cut by 2 bases and J by 5 bases, with 10 bases left in between. This CDR3 is 13 amino acids long. The germline V gene encodes CDR1 SGHRS and CDR2 YFSETQ. CDR3 DNA: TGCGCCAGCAGCTTTCGGGGGGCGACTGAAGCTTTCTTT. Encoded protein: CASSFRGATEAFF.

The chain carries TRBV7-2 and TRBJ2-1, with 8 bases identical to TRBD1. The CDR3 is 14 amino acids. Germline CDR1 and CDR2: SGHTA and FQGNSA. J gave up 8 bases and V 2 bases, and 5 bases lay outside the gene matches. In nucleotides, the CDR3 is TGTGCCAGCAGCTTACCAGGGGGCTCTGATGAGCAGTTCTTC. The encoded protein is CASSLPGGSDEQFF.

The chain combines TRBV10-3 with TRBJ1-6, with 7 bases fitting TRBD1. CDR1 and CDR2 from the germline V gene are ENHRY and SYGVKD. The CDR3 consists of 14 residues. Losses at the gene ends were 3 bases for V and 10 bases for J; bases not matched to a gene: 6. CDR3 sequence reads: CAISERDSRSPLHF. The CDR3, as DNA: TGTGCCATCAGTGAAAGGGACAGCCGGTCACCCCTCCACTTT.

This clone showed up just a few times. CDR3 residues: CATSMGRLAGSYNEQFF. The CDR3 DNA is TGTGCCACCAGTATGGGGCGACTAGCGGGATCCTACAATGAGCAGTTCTTC. V and J are TRBV24-1 and TRBJ2-1; 11 bases align to TRBD2. The CDR3 covers 17 residues. Germline lookup yields CDR1 KGHDR and CDR2 SFDVKD. The V segment lost 6 bases and the J segment 1 base; nucleotides outside the gene matches: 7.

The V and J genes are TRBV25-1 and TRBJ1-1, with 7 nucleotides matching TRBD1. Trimming cost V 3 bases and J 0 bases; bases outside gene matches: 1. The CDR3 is 14 residues long. Germline V CDR1 and CDR2: MGHDK, SYGVNS. The CDR3 spells CASSETGMNTEAFF. The CDR3 nucleotides read TGTGCCAGCAGTGAGACAGGGATGAACACTGAAGCTTTCTTT.

This clone has just one count. The chain carries TRBV7-9 and TRBJ2-1; TRBD1 might be the D (7 bases). The germline gives CDR1 SEHNR, CDR2 FQNEAQ (reference sequence). The CDR3 is 15 residues long. V was pared by 2 bases and J by 6 bases, with 14 bases between. CDR3 in amino acids: CASSLLAGGLNEQFF. In DNA, the CDR3 is TGTGCCAGCAGCTTACTTGCAGGGGGGCTCAATGAGCAGTTCTTC. Using reference TRBV7-9 and TRBJ2-1 for the parts outside the CDR3, the full variable domain is DTGVSQNPRHKITKRGQNVTFRCDPISEHNRLYWYRQTLGQGPEFLTYFQNEAQLEKSRLLSDRFSAERPKGSFSTLEIQRTEQGDSAMYLCASSLLAGGLNEQFFGPGTRLTVL.

J is TRBJ1-3 and V is TRBV7-9, with D possibly matching TRBD1 (5 bases). Germline V gene data show CDR1 as SEHNR and CDR2 as FQNEAQ (reference sequence). V lost 0 bases and J lost 0, with 12 bases in between. CDR3 length: 17 residues. CDR3 in amino acids: CASSLAVTASSGNTIYF. The CDR3 DNA reads TGTGCCAGCAGCTTAGCCGTGACAGCCTCCTCTGGAAACACCATATATTTT.

Turning to this clone: In the same sample, other DNA sequences code for this CDR3. In nucleotides, the CDR3 is TGTGCCAGCAGCTTACTCAGGGGGATGAACACTGAAGCTTTCTTT. This encodes CASSLLRGMNTEAFF. J is TRBJ1-1 and V is TRBV7-2; 7 bases map to TRBD1. Germline CDR1 and CDR2: SGHTA and FQGNSA. CDR3 length: 15 residues. V lost 2 bases to trimming and J lost 0 bases; unmatched junction nucleotides: 3.

This chain links TRBV7-2 with TRBJ1-4; the D gene is possibly TRBD1 (6 bases). The CDR3 spans 15 residues. Germline V lookup: CDR1 SGHTA, CDR2 FQGNSA. The V and J ends lost 5 bases and 2 bases respectively, with 12 bases between them. DNA for the CDR3: TGTGCCAGCAGCCCCAACAGGGAGACTAATGAAAAACTGTTTTTT. This codes for CASSPNRETNEKLFF. The entire variable domain, with the rest obtained from reference TRBV7-2 and TRBJ1-4, is as follows: GAGVSQSPSNKVTEKGKDVELRCDPISGHTALYWYRQSLGQGLEFLIYFQGNSAPDKSGLPSDRFSAERTGGSVSTLTIQRTQQEDSAVYLCASSPNRETNEKLFFGSGTQLSVL.

The genes are TRBV5-4 and TRBJ1-2; 11 bases align to TRBD1. Per germline, CDR1 SGHNT and CDR2 YYREEE (reference sequence). The V segment lost 4 bases and the J segment 5 bases; nucleotides outside the gene matches: 13. This CDR3 has 17 amino acids. CDR3 region: CASSQGPGQGAWYGYTF. As DNA, the CDR3 is TGTGCCAGCAGCCAAGGCCCCGGACAGGGGGCATGGTATGGCTACACCTTC.

The J gene is TRBJ2-5, the V gene TRBV5-1, with 7 bases identical to TRBD2. Germline V gives CDR1 SGHRS, CDR2 YFSETQ. The CDR3 is 17 amino acids. J gave up 1 base and V 1 base, and 10 bases lay outside the gene matches. The CDR3 coding sequence is TGCGCCAGCAGCTTGTGGAGCGGGGCTAGCGGCCAAGAGACCCAGTACTTC. Protein product: CASSLWSGASGQETQYF. Using reference TRBV5-1 and TRBJ2-5 for the parts outside the CDR3, the full variable domain is KAGVTQTPRYLIKTRGQQVTLSCSPISGHRSVSWYQQTPGQGLQFLFEYFSETQRNKGNFPGRFSGRQFSNSRSEMNVSTLELGDSALYLCASSLWSGASGQETQYFGPGTRLLVL.

V usage is TRBV19 and J usage is TRBJ1-1; TRBD1 might be the D (6 bases). There are 14 residues in the CDR3. Germline CDR1 LNHDA, CDR2 SQIVND (reference sequence). V was clipped by 6 bases and J by 0 bases, with 11 bases between them. The CDR3 region is CASRLGALNTEAFF. The CDR3 bases are TGTGCCAGTAGACTGGGGGCATTGAACACTGAAGCTTTCTTT.

This chain uses TRBV7-9 with TRBJ1-6, with unresolved D. Trimming pared 1 base from V and 14 bases from J, leaving 9 bases between. Per the germline V gene, CDR1 is SEHNR and CDR2 is FQNEAQ (reference sequence). The CDR3 spans 12 residues. In DNA form, the CDR3 reads TGTGCCAGCAGCTTAGGAGTTCAGGCCCTCCACTTT. It translates to CASSLGVQALHF.

The chain links TRBV28 to TRBJ2-5, with D maybe TRBD2 (7 bases). The CDR3 contains 16 residues. The germline V and J ends were trimmed by 3 bases and 2 bases, with 16 bases remaining between them. The germline CDR1 and CDR2 sequences are MDHEN and SYDVKM. The CDR3 nucleotides read TGTGCCAGCAGTTTTGGGCGGGGGCCCCGGCAAGAGACCCAGTACTTC. Protein sequence: CASSFGRGPRQETQYF.

This chain joins TRBV2 and TRBJ1-3; possibly TRBD1 for D (5 bases). In germline, CDR1 is SNHLY, CDR2 FYNNEI. This CDR3 is built from 14 residues. The V end lost 4 bases, the J end lost 2 bases, and 9 bases lay between the germline ends. The CDR3 here is CASSGQLTGNTIYF. DNA for the CDR3: TGTGCCAGCAGTGGACAGTTGACTGGAAACACCATATATTTT.

The chain employs TRBV12-5 and TRBJ2-5; 10 nucleotides align to TRBD2. CDR1 is LGHNT and CDR2 is FRNRAP in the germline V gene. V lost 3 bases, J lost 10 bases, and 8 bases stayed unmatched. This CDR3 contains 14 residues. The CDR3 spells CASGLTSGEKDQYF. The CDR3 DNA is TGTGCTAGTGGTTTAACTAGCGGGGAGAAGGACCAGTACTTC. The full variable domain, with the rest looked up from reference TRBV12-5 and TRBJ2-5, is DARVTQTPRHKVTEMGQEVTMRCQPILGHNTVFWYRQTMMQGLELLAYFRNRAPLDDSGMPKDRFSAEMPDATLATLKIQPSEPRDSAVYFCASGLTSGEKDQYFGPGTRLLVL.

By sample fraction, this clone is medium-sized. The rearrangement links TRBV29-1 to TRBJ1-1; D unresolved. Trimming left V 5 bases short and J 6 bases short, with 16 bases between. Germline V gene sequence: CDR1 SQVTM, CDR2 ANQGSEA. This CDR3 region has 13 residues. The CDR3 reads CSVLGDGGSEAFF. The CDR3 nucleotides are TGCAGCGTTCTCGGGGATGGAGGGTCTGAAGCTTTCTTT.